The 10 T cell receptor beta chains below come from one sample, sequenced in a study of T cell clones after liver transplantation. The data were produced by immunoSEQ multiplex PCR, yet TCRdb's version contains in-frame clones alone and is incomplete. The top ten hold roughly 29% of the sample, which has approximately 12,000 clones, under 75% seen once. Specimen: CD8+ T cells from blood, collected at the 22-month timepoint. Receptors originate from a human patient who received a liver transplant. Certain T cells may be donor cells from the graft.

This clone was found a few times. The chain recombines TRBV29-1 with TRBJ1-1, with D uncertain. CDR1 SQVTM and CDR2 ANQGSEA come from the germline V gene. Trimming removed 6 bases at V and 0 bases at J, with 11 bases between. This CDR3 has 13 amino acids. The CDR3 region has the DNA TGCAGCGTCGTACGGGAAATGAACACTGAAGCTTTCTTT. This translates into CSVVREMNTEAFF.

V is TRBV27 and J is TRBJ2-5; D may be TRBD1 (5 bases). CDR1 is MNHEY and CDR2 is SMNVEV in the germline V gene (reference sequence). V was trimmed by 1 base and J by 5 bases, leaving 8 bases between them. The CDR3 runs to 13 residues. DNA for the CDR3: TGTGCCAGCAGTTTATTCTCAGGGGAGACCCAGTACTTC. This sequence encodes CASSLFSGETQYF.

V and J are TRBV6-5 and TRBJ2-7; the match to TRBD2 covers 7 bases. The J segment lost 0 bases and the V segment lost 5 bases, leaving 4 bases of the junction unmatched. In germline, CDR1 is MNHEY, CDR2 SVGAGI. The CDR3 has 14 residues. The CDR3 sequence: CASSGEGPSYEQYF. The CDR3 coding sequence is TGTGCCAGCAGTGGGGAGGGACCCTCCTACGAGCAGTACTTC.

Comments on this clone: An end of the junction does not agree with germline; a read error may underlie this. J is TRBJ2-1 and V is TRBV27; TRBD2 matches at 11 bases. This CDR3 is 16 amino acids long. CDR1 MNHEY and CDR2 SMNVEV come from the germline V gene (reference sequence). CDR3 residues: CVSSLNPLAGGNEQFF. The CDR3, as DNA: TGTGTCAGCAGTTTAAACCCGCTAGCGGGAGGTAATGAGCAGTTCTTC.

This clone has a single count. The chain couples TRBV5-4 to TRBJ2-5; perhaps TRBD2 as D (7 bases). The CDR3 covers 15 residues. V shed 0 bases and J shed 3 bases, with 12 bases lying between them. Per germline, CDR1 SGHNT and CDR2 YYREEE (reference sequence). As DNA, the CDR3 is TGTGCCAGCAGCTTGGGAGGGGGGGGTAAAGAGACCCAGTACTTC. Amino acids: CASSLGGGGKETQYF.

This chain uses TRBV11-2 with TRBJ2-1, with 10 bases that match TRBD2. The CDR3 sequence is 15 residues long. Per germline, CDR1 SGHAT and CDR2 FQNNGV. V dropped 0 bases and J dropped 7; count of bases not matched to a gene: 3. Here the CDR3 DNA reads TGTGCCAGCAGCTTAGAAGCGGGAGGGTTTAATGAGCAGTTCTTC. This codes for CASSLEAGGFNEQFF.

About this clone itself: One junction end disagrees with the germline gene, perhaps due to a read error. The V call is TRBV29-1, the J call TRBJ2-7; 7 nucleotides match TRBD1. This CDR3 has 13 amino acids. Germline V gene data show CDR1 as SQVTM and CDR2 as ANQGSEA. CDR3 protein: CSAEGTDSYEQYF. The CDR3 region has the DNA TGCAGCGCTGAAGGGACAGACTCCTACGAGCAGTACTTC.

This rearrangement joins TRBV5-8 to TRBJ1-5, with D tentatively TRBD1 (6 bases). CDR3 length: 15 residues. Germline V gives CDR1 SGHTS, CDR2 YDEGEE. Trimming removed 2 bases at V and 0 bases at J, with 9 bases between. The CDR3 sequence is CASSLQGYSNQPQHF. CDR3 in DNA: TGTGCCAGCAGCTTACAGGGTTATAGCAATCAGCCCCAGCATTTT.

This clone was counted between two and nine times. Compared with germline, one end of the junction differs, possibly owing to a read error. The chain joins TRBV5-5 to TRBJ2-7; maybe TRBD1 (6 bases). Germline lookup yields CDR1 SGHKS and CDR2 YYEKEE (reference sequence). The CDR3 sequence is 15 residues long. CDR3 protein: CASSQDRGSSYEQYF. CDR3 in DNA: TGCGCCAGCAGCCAAGATAGGGGGAGCTCCTACGAGCAGTACTTC.

J is TRBJ1-6 and V is TRBV7-9; D not certain. V was shortened by 4 bases and J by 9 bases, with 13 bases between the two germline ends. The CDR3 has 14 residues. Germline values: CDR1 SEHNR, CDR2 FQNEAQ (reference sequence). In nucleotides, the CDR3 is TGTGCCAGCAGCTCGGGCCCGCCCGGTTCACCCCTCCACTTT. Its protein is CASSSGPPGSPLHF.